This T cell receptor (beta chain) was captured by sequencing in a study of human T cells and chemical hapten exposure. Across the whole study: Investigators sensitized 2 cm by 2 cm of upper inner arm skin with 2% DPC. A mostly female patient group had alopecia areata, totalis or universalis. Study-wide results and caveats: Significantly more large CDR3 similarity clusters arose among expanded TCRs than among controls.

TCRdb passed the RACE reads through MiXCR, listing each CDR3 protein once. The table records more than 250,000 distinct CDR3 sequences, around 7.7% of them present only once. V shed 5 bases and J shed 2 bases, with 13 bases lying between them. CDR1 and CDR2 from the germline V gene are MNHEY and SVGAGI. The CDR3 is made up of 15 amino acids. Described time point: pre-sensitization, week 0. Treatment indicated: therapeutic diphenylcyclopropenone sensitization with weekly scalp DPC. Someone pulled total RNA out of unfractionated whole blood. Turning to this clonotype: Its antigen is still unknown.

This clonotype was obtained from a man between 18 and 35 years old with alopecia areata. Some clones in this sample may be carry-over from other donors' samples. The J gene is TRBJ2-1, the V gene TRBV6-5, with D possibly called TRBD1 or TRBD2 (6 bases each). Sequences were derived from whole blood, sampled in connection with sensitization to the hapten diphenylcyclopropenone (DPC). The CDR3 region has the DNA TGTGCCAGCAGTGAACTAGGGGGGACCTACAATGAGCAGTTCTTC. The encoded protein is CASSELGGTYNEQFF.